These 10 T cell receptor beta chains share one sample of origin, sequenced in a study of T cell repertoires in cytomegalovirus infection (dated by TCRdb to the late 2010s). TCRdb shows the sequencer as Illumina HiSeq 1500. TCRdb's own reprocessing of the public reads used fastp at Q25 and MiXCR and kept productive beta chains. All rows with the same CDR3 protein become a single entry with the most common DNA and genes. Within this sample are about 310,000 distinct CDR3 sequences, with 20% to 25% of them counted one time only. The ten largest clonotypes hold 10% to 15% of the sample. The antigens of these receptors remain unknown. What the treatment or condition label conveys for this sample: in vitro stimulation with specific CMV peptide epitopes to enrich CMV-specific T cells. The sample in question was cultured PBMCs, obtained from culture after CMV antigen stimulation. These receptor sequences come from a human donor in good health (CMV status not recorded). Some clones in this sample may be carry-over from other donors' samples.

The chain recombines TRBV12-3 or TRBV12-4 with TRBJ2-6; 13 bases align to TRBD2. J lost 3 bases, V lost 6 bases, and 5 bases had no gene match. This CDR3 has 17 amino acids. The CDR3 coding sequence is TGTGCCAGCAGGACGACTAGCGGGAGGTTTGGGGCCAACGTCCTGACTTTC. Translated, it gives CASRTTSGRFGANVLTF.

This chain joins TRBV4-1 and TRBJ1-4, with a tentative D call TRBD1 (5 bases). Germline V lookup: CDR1 MGHRA, CDR2 YSYEKL. This CDR3 is built from 15 residues. Trimming took off 1 base at V and 8 bases at J, with 14 bases between the two ends. The CDR3 loop is CASSQVPSGREKLFF. The CDR3 coding sequence is TGCGCCAGCAGCCAAGTCCCGTCAGGGCGGGAAAAACTGTTTTTT.

This clonotype was seen more than once but under ten times. This rearrangement joins TRBV24-1 to TRBJ2-2; TRBD1 agrees at 8 bases. The V and J ends lost 3 bases and 4 bases, in that order; junction bases with no gene match: 9. The germline CDR1 and CDR2 sequences are KGHDR and SFDVKD. The CDR3 runs 17 residues. The chain's CDR3 is CATSDELTGAGTGELFF. The DNA for the CDR3 is TGTGCCACCAGTGATGAGCTGACAGGGGCAGGCACCGGGGAGCTGTTTTTT.

This clonotype has just a few counts. This chain uses TRBV7-8 with TRBJ1-4; 7 bases are shared with TRBD1. Trimming removed 5 bases from V and 7 bases from J; junction bases left unmatched: 10. The germline gives CDR1 SGHVS, CDR2 FQNEAQ. The CDR3 has 15 amino acids. Written as DNA, the CDR3 is TGTGCCAGCAGCCCGAGACAGGGTGGGAGTGAAAAACTGTTTTTT. Protein sequence: CASSPRQGGSEKLFF.

The J gene is TRBJ2-5, the V gene TRBV7-6; 16 bases line up with TRBD2. The CDR3 extends over 17 amino acids. CDR1 SGHVS and CDR2 FNYEAQ come from the germline V gene. With 5 bases clipped from V and 4 bases from J, the junction kept 7 bases outside the gene matches. The CDR3 DNA reads as TGTGCCAGCAGCACCTCGGGACTAGCGGGAGGGAGAGAGACCCAGTACTTC. This translates into CASSTSGLAGGRETQYF.

This sequence joins TRBV19 and TRBJ2-7; 8 nucleotides line up with TRBD2. The CDR3 loop spans 13 amino acids. Germline V gene data show CDR1 as LNHDA and CDR2 as SQIVND (reference sequence). V lost 4 bases to trimming and J lost 3 bases; unmatched junction nucleotides: 2. The CDR3 is CASSKSGGYEQYF. CDR3 sequence (DNA): TGTGCCAGTAGTAAGAGCGGGGGCTACGAGCAGTACTTC.

The table lists this clonotype with many counts. This chain uses TRBV12-3 or TRBV12-4 with TRBJ1-5; D uncertain. The CDR3 sequence is 13 residues long. V lost 6 bases to trimming and J lost 9 bases, with 15 bases between them. CDR3 sequence reads: CASSPSLLGPQHF. For the CDR3, the DNA is TGTGCCAGCAGCCCGAGCCTCCTTGGGCCCCAGCATTTT.

The chain links TRBV5-5 to TRBJ1-4, with D maybe TRBD1 (6 bases). Deletions cut 4 bases from V and 8 bases from J, with 18 bases between. Per the germline V gene, CDR1 is SGHKS and CDR2 is YYEKEE (reference sequence). This CDR3 has 15 amino acids. The DNA of the CDR3 is TGTGCCAGCAGCCCGGTCCCGGGGGCGCGGGAAAAACTGTTTTTT. This gives the protein CASSPVPGAREKLFF.

CDR3 coding DNA: TGTGCCAGCAGCGCCGGCCAGGGGGCAGGGGAGACCCAGTACTTC. The encoded protein is CASSAGQGAGETQYF. The chain recombines TRBV7-9 with TRBJ2-5, with 8 positions matching TRBD1. With V trimmed by 5 bases and J by 5 bases, 10 bases remained unmatched. Germline loops: CDR1 SEHNR, CDR2 FQNEAQ (reference sequence). The CDR3 is 15 amino acids.

This clonotype was detected only a few times. J is TRBJ2-6 and V is TRBV7-9; the match to TRBD2 covers 7 bases. The CDR3 spans 17 residues. Germline CDR1 and CDR2: SEHNR and FQNEAQ (reference sequence). Trimming took 6 bases from V and 0 from J; bases not matched to a gene: 8. Here the CDR3 reads CASRMGGGGSGANVLTF. As DNA, the CDR3 is TGTGCCAGCAGAATGGGGGGGGGGGGCTCTGGGGCCAACGTCCTGACTTTC. The whole variable domain, filled in from reference TRBV7-9 and TRBJ2-6, reads DTGVSQNPRHKITKRGQNVTFRCDPISEHNRLYWYRQTLGQGPEFLTYFQNEAQLEKSRLLSDRFSAERPKGSFSTLEIQRTEQGDSAMYLCASRMGGGGSGANVLTFGAGSRLTVL.